The 2 T cell receptor beta chains below come from one sample, sequenced in a study of blood T cells in healthy people across ages. Through a sample-barcoded 5' primer and a J-beta primer mix, a second PCR was run for roughly 6 to 11 cycles. TCRdb re-analysed the 5' RACE reads in MiXCR, keeping a single row per CDR3 protein. The sample yields 920,000 or so distinct CDR3 sequences, 40% to 50% seen once. What was sequenced was blood. The receptors were sampled from an older woman in good health.

This clonotype was counted a few times. The V gene is TRBV29-1, the J gene TRBJ2-5; D ambiguous. CDR3 length equals 10 residues. CDR1 is SQVTM and CDR2 is ANQGSEA in the germline V gene. Trimming removed 7 bases from V and 11 bases from J, with 14 bases in between. The CDR3 coding sequence is TGCAGCGGGGGTTCCAATGAGCAGTACTTC. It is translated as CSGGSNEQYF.

This clonotype came up a few times. The CDR3 sequence: CASSYSYQETQYF. The CDR3 coding sequence is TGTGCCAGCAGTTACTCCTACCAAGAGACCCAGTACTTC. This chain connects TRBV6-5 to TRBJ2-5; D is unclear. This CDR3 region has 13 residues. From germline, CDR1 is MNHEY and CDR2 SVGAGI. V was trimmed by 0 bases and J by 0 bases, leaving 2 bases between them.